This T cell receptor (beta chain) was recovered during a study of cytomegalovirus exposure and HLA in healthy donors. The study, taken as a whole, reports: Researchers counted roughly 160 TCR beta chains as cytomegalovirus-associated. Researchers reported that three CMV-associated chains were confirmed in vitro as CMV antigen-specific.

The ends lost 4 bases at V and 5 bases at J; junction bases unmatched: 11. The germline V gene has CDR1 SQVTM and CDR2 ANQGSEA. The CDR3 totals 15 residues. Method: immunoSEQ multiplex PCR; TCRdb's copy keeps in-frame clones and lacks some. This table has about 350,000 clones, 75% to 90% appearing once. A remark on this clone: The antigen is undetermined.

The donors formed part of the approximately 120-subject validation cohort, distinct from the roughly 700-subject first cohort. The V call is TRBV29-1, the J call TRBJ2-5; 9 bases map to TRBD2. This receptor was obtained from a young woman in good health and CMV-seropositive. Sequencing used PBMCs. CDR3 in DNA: TGCAGCGTTGTTCGGGACAACGGACTAGCGGAGACCCAGTACTTC. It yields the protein CSVVRDNGLAETQYF.